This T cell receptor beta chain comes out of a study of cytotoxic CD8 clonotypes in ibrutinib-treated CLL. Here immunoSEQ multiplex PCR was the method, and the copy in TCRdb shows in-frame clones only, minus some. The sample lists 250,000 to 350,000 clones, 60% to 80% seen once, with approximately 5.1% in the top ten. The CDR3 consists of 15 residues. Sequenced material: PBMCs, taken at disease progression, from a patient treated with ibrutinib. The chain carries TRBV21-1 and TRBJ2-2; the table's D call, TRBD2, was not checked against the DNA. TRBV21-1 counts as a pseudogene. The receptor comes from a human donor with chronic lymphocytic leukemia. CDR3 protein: CASSKAGVGTGELFF. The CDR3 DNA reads TGTGCCAGCAGCAAGGCGGGAGTAGGTACCGGGGAGCTGTTTTTT.